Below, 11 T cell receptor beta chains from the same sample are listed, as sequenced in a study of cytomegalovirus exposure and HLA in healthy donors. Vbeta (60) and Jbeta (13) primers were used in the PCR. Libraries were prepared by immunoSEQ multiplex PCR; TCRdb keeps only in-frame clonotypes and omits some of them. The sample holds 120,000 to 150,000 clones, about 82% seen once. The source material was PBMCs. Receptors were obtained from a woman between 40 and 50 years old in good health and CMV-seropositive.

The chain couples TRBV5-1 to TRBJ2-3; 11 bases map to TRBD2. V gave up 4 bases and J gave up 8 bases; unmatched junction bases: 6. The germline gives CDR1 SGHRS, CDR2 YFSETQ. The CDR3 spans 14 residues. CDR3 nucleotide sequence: TGCGCCAGCAGCCCGGGACTAGCGGAGCCTACGCAGTATTTT. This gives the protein CASSPGLAEPTQYF. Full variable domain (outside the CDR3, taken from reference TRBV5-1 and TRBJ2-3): KAGVTQTPRYLIKTRGQQVTLSCSPISGHRSVSWYQQTPGQGLQFLFEYFSETQRNKGNFPGRFSGRQFSNSRSEMNVSTLELGDSALYLCASSPGLAEPTQYFGPGTRLTVL.

CDR3 nucleotide sequence: TGTGCCAGCAGTGTTCTGGGGCAGAGTGGAGAGACCCAGTACTTC. Translating gives CASSVLGQSGETQYF. The chain joins TRBV2 to TRBJ2-5; D might be TRBD1 (5 bases). Per germline, CDR1 SNHLY and CDR2 FYNNEI. There are 15 residues in the CDR3. V shed 4 bases and J shed 4 bases, with 16 bases lying between them.

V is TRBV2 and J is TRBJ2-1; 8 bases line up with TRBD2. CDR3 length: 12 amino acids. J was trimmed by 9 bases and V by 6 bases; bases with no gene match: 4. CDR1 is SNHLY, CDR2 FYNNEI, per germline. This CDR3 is CASRGLDAEQFF. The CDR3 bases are TGTGCCAGCAGGGGACTAGACGCTGAGCAGTTCTTC. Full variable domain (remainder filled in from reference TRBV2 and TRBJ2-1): EPEVTQTPSHQVTQMGQEVILRCVPISNHLYFYWYRQILGQKVEFLVSFYNNEISEKSEIFDDQFSVERPDGSNFTLKIRSTKLEDSAMYFCASRGLDAEQFFGPGTRLTVL.

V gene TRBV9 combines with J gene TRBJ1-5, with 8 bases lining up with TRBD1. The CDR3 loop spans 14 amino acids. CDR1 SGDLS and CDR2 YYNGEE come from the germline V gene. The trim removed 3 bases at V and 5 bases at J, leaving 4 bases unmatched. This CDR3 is CASSAGQGDQPQHF. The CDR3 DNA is TGTGCCAGCAGCGCAGGACAGGGAGATCAGCCCCAGCATTTT.

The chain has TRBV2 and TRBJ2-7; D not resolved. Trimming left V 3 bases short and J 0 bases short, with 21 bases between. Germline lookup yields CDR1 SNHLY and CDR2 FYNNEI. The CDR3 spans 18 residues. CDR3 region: CASSDSQSTNKNSYEQYF. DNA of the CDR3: TGTGCCAGCAGTGACTCACAGTCCACAAACAAAAACTCCTACGAGCAGTACTTC.

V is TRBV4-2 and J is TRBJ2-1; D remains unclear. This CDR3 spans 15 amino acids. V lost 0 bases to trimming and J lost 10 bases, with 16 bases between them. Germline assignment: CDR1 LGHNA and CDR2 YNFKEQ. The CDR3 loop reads CASSQDPPTVLEQFF. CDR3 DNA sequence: TGTGCCAGCAGCCAAGATCCCCCCACGGTTTTGGAGCAGTTCTTC.

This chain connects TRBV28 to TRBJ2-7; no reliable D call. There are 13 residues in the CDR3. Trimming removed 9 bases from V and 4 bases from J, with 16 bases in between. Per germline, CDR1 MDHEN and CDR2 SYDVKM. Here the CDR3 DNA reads TGTGCCAGTACGGATCCTTTAGCATACGAGCAGTACTTC. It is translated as CASTDPLAYEQYF.

The CDR3 region is CASSQERVDYGGYTF. DNA for the CDR3: TGCGCCAGCAGCCAAGAGCGCGTAGACTATGGCGGCTACACCTTC. This chain uses TRBV4-3 with TRBJ1-2; D is undetermined. The length of the CDR3 is 15 residues. CDR1 is LGHNA, CDR2 YSLEER, per germline. With 0 bases removed from V and 8 bases from J, the gap between germline ends came to 16 bases.

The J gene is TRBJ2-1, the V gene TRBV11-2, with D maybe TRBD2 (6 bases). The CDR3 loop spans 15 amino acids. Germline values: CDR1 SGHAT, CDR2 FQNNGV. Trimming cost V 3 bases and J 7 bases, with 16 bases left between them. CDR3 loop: CASSLIGSWENEQFF. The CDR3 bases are TGTGCCAGCAGCTTGATCGGGAGTTGGGAGAATGAGCAGTTCTTC.

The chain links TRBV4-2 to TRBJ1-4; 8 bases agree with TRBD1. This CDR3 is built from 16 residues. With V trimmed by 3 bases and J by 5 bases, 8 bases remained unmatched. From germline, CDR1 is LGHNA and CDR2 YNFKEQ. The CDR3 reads CASSQPQTGVNEKLFF. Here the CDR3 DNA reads TGTGCCAGCAGCCAGCCCCAGACAGGGGTAAATGAAAAACTGTTTTTT.

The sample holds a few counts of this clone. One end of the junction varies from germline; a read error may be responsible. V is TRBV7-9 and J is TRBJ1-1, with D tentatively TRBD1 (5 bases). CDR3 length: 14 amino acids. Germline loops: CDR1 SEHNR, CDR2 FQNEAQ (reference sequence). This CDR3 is CASSLTGGTTGAFF. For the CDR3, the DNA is TGTGCCAGCAGCTTAACGGGAGGGACGACTGGAGCTTTCTTT.